The clone carrying this TCR beta chain was detected only once. These data originate in a study of OX40 agonist ivuxolimab in advanced cancers. Assay used: immunoSEQ multiplex PCR; TCRdb lists only in-frame clones, some missing. This sample has around 85,000 clones, with roughly nine tenths found just once. The receptor was isolated from an adult with an advanced solid tumor such as melanoma, head and neck, liver or kidney cancer. The sequences come from CD4+ or CD8+ T cells sorted from blood, collected in a trial of the OX40 agonist ivuxolimab.

CDR3 loop: CASSQDRGSGNTIYF. The DNA of the CDR3 is TGTGCCAGCAGCCAAGATAGGGGCTCTGGAAACACCATATATTTT. The V call is TRBV4-2, the J call TRBJ1-3, with D maybe TRBD1 (5 bases). V gave up 0 bases and J gave up 0 bases, with 6 bases separating them. The V gene's germline CDR1 is LGHNA and CDR2 YNFKEQ. The CDR3 consists of 15 residues.